This T cell receptor (beta chain) was captured by sequencing in a study of shared clonotypes between healthy human individuals. V was pared by 5 bases and J by 4 bases, with 11 bases between. The CDR3 extends over 13 amino acids. Per the germline V gene, CDR1 is SGHNT and CDR2 is YENEEA. CD45RO-negative CD8 cells positively selected for CCR7 made up the naive population, which excluded terminally differentiated effector memory CD45RA+ cells. In the authors' methods: Filtering was not the same, since immunoSEQ gave junction-only sequences without quality scores. Some clones are missing from TCRdb's copy, which holds only in-frame ones; the method was immunoSEQ multiplex PCR. That table is the source of V, J and clone size, and D and trimming were worked out from the DNA. Of millions of clones listed, about 94% are singletons.

This TCR was sampled from a man younger than 30 in good health. The chain is built from TRBV11-3 and TRBJ1-1; D remains unclear. Sequenced material: naive CD8+ T cells sorted from blood. In DNA, the CDR3 is TGTGCCAGCAGCGATGACGGAGGCACTGAAGCTTTCTTT. Protein: CASSDDGGTEAFF.